This T cell receptor (beta chain) was identified in a study of blood T cell repertoires in COVID-19. About the study: From the United States, Italy and Spain came samples of acute and convalescent COVID-19.

The CDR3 has 15 amino acids. CDR1 KGHSH and CDR2 LQKENI come from the germline V gene. Trimming took off 6 bases at V and 5 bases at J, with 19 bases between the two ends. Study processing details: Counts of nucleated cells, estimated from reference gene primer amplification, were obtained. Sequenced by immunoSEQ multiplex PCR; TCRdb stores in-frame clones only, minus some. Clone size and V and J calls were adopted from that table, with D and trimming inferred from the DNA. The sample records a few hundred thousand clones, roughly 80% being singletons. This clone was recorded only once. This receptor was obtained from a woman aged 50 to 65 with active or convalescent COVID-19. The chain joins TRBV18 to TRBJ2-5, with D possibly TRBD2 on 5 matching bases. The sequenced material came from peripheral blood. CDR3 DNA sequence: TGTGCCAGCTCGTCAGTGAACCACCGCGGGGAGACCCAGTACTTC. It codes for CASSSVNHRGETQYF. Looking up the rest from reference TRBV18 and TRBJ2-5 gives the full variable domain: NAGVMQNPRHLVRRRGQEARLRCSPMKGHSHVYWYRQLPEEGLKFMVYLQKENIIDESGMPKERFSAEFPKEGPSILRIQQVVRGDSAAYFCASSSVNHRGETQYFGPGTRLLVL.